One sample yielded the 22 T cell receptor beta chains listed below, sequenced in a study of shared clonotypes between healthy human individuals. The protocol was immunoSEQ multiplex PCR, while the TCRdb copy is restricted to in-frame clones and leaves out a portion. Found here are 1,400,000 or so clones, approximately 98.5% of them singletons; the top ten hold 0.36%. Specimen: naive CD4+ T cells sorted from blood. Subset here: CD45RA+ positively selected. These TCRs come from a man aged 25-40 years in good health.

The chain joins TRBV18 to TRBJ2-3, with D unclear. Deletions cut 2 bases from V and 3 bases from J, with 9 bases between. Germline V gene sequence: CDR1 KGHSH, CDR2 LQKENI. The CDR3 is 14 amino acids. The CDR3 DNA is TGTGCCAGCTCACCATATACTACAACAGATACGCAGTATTTT. Translating it yields CASSPYTTTDTQYF.

V is TRBV5-6 and J is TRBJ1-1, with D unresolved. The V end lost 1 base, the J end lost 1 base, and 5 bases lay between the germline ends. Germline loops: CDR1 SGHDT, CDR2 YYEEEE. The CDR3 is 13 amino acids. CDR3 sequence (DNA): TGTGCCAGCAGCTTGAGCTGGAACACTGAAGCTTTCTTT. The encoded protein is CASSLSWNTEAFF.

As regards this clone: Additional DNA sequences in this sample encode the identical CDR3. The chain carries TRBV2 and TRBJ2-1, with D uncertain. The CDR3 contains 12 residues. The V and J ends lost 2 bases and 4 bases respectively, with 3 bases between them. The germline gives CDR1 SNHLY, CDR2 FYNNEI. The CDR3 is CASSERYNEQFF. The CDR3 DNA reads TGTGCCAGCAGTGAACGGTACAATGAGCAGTTCTTC.

The rearrangement joins TRBV7-8 to TRBJ1-1; D not resolved. Germline V gives CDR1 SGHVS, CDR2 FQNEAQ. This CDR3 is built from 15 residues. V gave up 1 base and J gave up 1 base, with 10 bases separating them. Here the CDR3 reads CASSLEAEKNTEAFF. DNA of the CDR3: TGTGCCAGCAGCTTAGAGGCGGAGAAGAACACTGAAGCTTTCTTT.

The chain carries TRBV7-2 and TRBJ1-5, with D possibly being TRBD1 (5 bases). Germline values: CDR1 SGHTA, CDR2 FQGNSA. The V and J ends lost 3 bases and 7 bases respectively, with 13 bases between them. This CDR3 has 14 residues. DNA of the CDR3: TGTGCCAGCAGCTTCCGGGGGATTCGGCAGCCCCAGCATTTT. Its translation: CASSFRGIRQPQHF.

This clone has only one observation. Other DNA variants within this sample encode the same CDR3. The V and J genes are TRBV18 and TRBJ2-7, with TRBD1 identical over 9 bases. V dropped 3 bases and J dropped 5; count of bases not matched to a gene: 2. The CDR3 loop spans 13 amino acids. CDR1 is KGHSH and CDR2 is LQKENI in the germline V gene. Here the CDR3 reads CASSPGQGNEQYF. CDR3 nucleotide sequence: TGTGCCAGCTCACCGGGACAGGGAAACGAGCAGTACTTC.

This rearrangement joins TRBV11-2 to TRBJ2-5; 8 bases fit TRBD2. After removal of 4 bases from V and 2 bases from J, the junction contained 3 bases not matched to a gene. Germline V CDR1 and CDR2: SGHAT, FQNNGV. The CDR3 runs 14 residues. CDR3 DNA sequence: TGTGCCAGCAGCTCACTAGCGGCTCAAGAGACCCAGTACTTC. It yields the protein CASSSLAAQETQYF.

The chain recombines TRBV5-5 with TRBJ1-3; D remains ambiguous. The V end was cut by 1 base, the J end by 4 bases, with 9 bases between. The germline CDR1 and CDR2 sequences are SGHKS and YYEKEE (reference sequence). The CDR3 has 14 amino acids. CDR3 nucleotide sequence: TGTGCCAGCAGCTTGTTAGGGCAGGGAAACACCATATATTTT. Protein sequence: CASSLLGQGNTIYF. The variable domain in full, completed from reference TRBV5-5 and TRBJ1-3, reads DAGVTQSPTHLIKTRGQQVTLRCSPISGHKSVSWYQQVLGQGPQFIFQYYEKEERGRGNFPDRFSARQFPNYSSELNVNALLLGDSALYLCASSLLGQGNTIYFGEGSWLTVV.

This chain connects TRBV11-2 to TRBJ2-5; 7 nucleotides match TRBD1. Germline-derived CDR1 and CDR2 are SGHAT and FQNNGV. The CDR3 is 14 amino acids. With V trimmed by 3 bases and J by 5 bases, 6 bases remained unmatched. The CDR3 loop reads CASSFRGSLETQYF. The CDR3 DNA reads TGTGCCAGCAGCTTCAGGGGGTCGTTGGAGACCCAGTACTTC.

The gene calls are TRBV27 and TRBJ2-3; 8 bases fit TRBD2. The CDR3 runs 17 residues. V lost 3 bases to trimming and J lost 6 bases; unmatched junction nucleotides: 14. CDR1 and CDR2 from the germline V gene are MNHEY and SMNVEV (reference sequence). CDR3 in amino acids: CASSFSTGTRIEDTQYF. The CDR3 bases are TGTGCCAGCAGTTTCTCTACCGGGACTAGGATTGAGGATACGCAGTATTTT.

Only one count was recorded for this clone. CDR3 nucleotide sequence: TGTGCCAGCAGCCACAGACCGGGACAGTCCACCGGGGAGCTGTTTTTT. It encodes CASSHRPGQSTGELFF. This sequence joins TRBV7-6 and TRBJ2-2, with TRBD1 matching over 7 bases. Germline V CDR1 and CDR2: SGHVS, FNYEAQ. The CDR3 length is 16 residues. Losses at the gene ends were 5 bases for V and 4 bases for J; bases not matched to a gene: 10. Full variable domain (remainder filled in from reference TRBV7-6 and TRBJ2-2): GAGVSQSPRYKVTKRGQDVALRCDPISGHVSLYWYRQALGQGPEFLTYFNYEAQQDKSGLPNDRFSAERPEGSISTLTIQRTEQRDSAMYRCASSHRPGQSTGELFFGEGSRLTVL.

The chain uses TRBV14 and TRBJ2-7; 7 bases map to TRBD1. There are 13 residues in the CDR3. Trimming cost V 5 bases and J 9 bases; bases outside gene matches: 10. Germline loops: CDR1 SGHDN, CDR2 FVKESK. The DNA of the CDR3 is TGTGCCAGCAGCAGCACGACAGGGTTGGTGCAGTACTTC. It yields the protein CASSSTTGLVQYF.

The rearrangement joins TRBV6-1 to TRBJ1-1; the match to TRBD1 covers 7 bases. This CDR3 is built from 12 residues. Germline lookup yields CDR1 MNHNS and CDR2 SASEGT. Losses at the gene ends were 5 bases for V and 7 bases for J; bases not matched to a gene: 4. The CDR3 protein is CASSRTGNEAFF. CDR3 sequence (DNA): TGTGCCAGCAGTAGGACAGGTAATGAAGCTTTCTTT.

This rearrangement joins TRBV7-9 to TRBJ2-3, with D unresolved. The germline V and J ends were trimmed by 5 bases and 10 bases, with 10 bases remaining between them. The CDR3 consists of 11 residues. Looked up from germline, CDR1 is SEHNR and CDR2 is FQNEAQ (reference sequence). The CDR3 sequence: CASSPSVAQYF. CDR3 nucleotide sequence: TGTGCCAGCAGCCCATCAGTCGCGCAGTATTTT. Full variable domain (rest looked up from reference TRBV7-9 and TRBJ2-3): DTGVSQNPRHKITKRGQNVTFRCDPISEHNRLYWYRQTLGQGPEFLTYFQNEAQLEKSRLLSDRFSAERPKGSFSTLEIQRTEQGDSAMYLCASSPSVAQYFGPGTRLTVL.

V and J are TRBV7-6 and TRBJ2-1; tentative D call: TRBD2 (6 bases). V lost 5 bases, J lost 5 bases, and 10 bases lay in between. The germline CDR1 and CDR2 sequences are SGHVS and FNYEAQ. CDR3 length: 13 amino acids. The CDR3 reads CASSPQRDNEQFF. The CDR3 DNA reads as TGTGCCAGCAGCCCCCAGCGGGACAATGAGCAGTTCTTC.

This clone was detected once. The gene calls are TRBV29-1 and TRBJ2-7, with TRBD1 identical over 9 bases. V shed 5 bases and J 0 bases; nucleotides not matched to a gene: 5. Germline-derived CDR1 and CDR2 are SQVTM and ANQGSEA. The CDR3 covers 14 residues. The CDR3 DNA sequence: TGCAGCGTTTCCGGGACAGGGAGCTCCTACGAGCAGTACTTC. It codes for CSVSGTGSSYEQYF.

The V and J genes are TRBV29-1 and TRBJ2-3; 9 positions match TRBD2. Germline trimming cut 7 bases from V and 4 bases from J; bases unmatched to any gene: 9. This CDR3 spans 14 amino acids. Germline loops: CDR1 SQVTM, CDR2 ANQGSEA. The CDR3 coding sequence is TGCAGCGGGAATAGCGGGAGTTCTGCAGATACGCAGTATTTT. As protein: CSGNSGSSADTQYF.

The rearrangement uses TRBV5-4 and TRBJ1-1, with D possibly matching TRBD1 (6 bases). The germline V gene has CDR1 SGHNT and CDR2 YYREEE (reference sequence). V was shortened by 3 bases and J by 5 bases, with 17 bases between the two germline ends. This CDR3 has 15 amino acids. The CDR3 coding sequence is TGTGCCAGCAGCTCTGGGGGGCTAGAGGGGACTGAAGCTTTCTTT. As protein: CASSSGGLEGTEAFF.

This chain uses TRBV4-1 with TRBJ2-7, with unresolved D. This CDR3 comprises 13 residues. Trimming cost V 1 base and J 9 bases, with 13 bases left between them. The germline gives CDR1 MGHRA, CDR2 YSYEKL. This CDR3 is CASSQVLLGSQYF. As DNA, the CDR3 is TGCGCCAGCAGCCAAGTCTTGTTGGGCTCGCAGTACTTC.

The table lists this clone with a count of one. The genes are TRBV5-1 and TRBJ2-5; the D is unclear. Trimming removed 7 bases at V and 3 bases at J, with 10 bases between. The CDR3 spans 12 residues. Germline V lookup: CDR1 SGHRS, CDR2 YFSETQ. The CDR3 region has the DNA TGCGCCAGCGGGTGGACGGAAGAGACCCAGTACTTC. It is translated as CASGWTEETQYF.

This chain uses TRBV15 with TRBJ2-7; 7 nucleotides align to TRBD2. Germline V CDR1 and CDR2: LNHNV, YYDKDF (reference sequence). J lost 0 bases, V lost 4 bases, and 6 bases had no gene match. This CDR3 contains 15 residues. The CDR3 reads CATSIQLAASYEQYF. CDR3 nucleotides: TGTGCCACCAGCATCCAGCTAGCGGCCTCCTACGAGCAGTACTTC. The full variable domain, in which reference TRBV15 and TRBJ2-7 provide the parts outside the CDR3, is DAMVIQNPRYQVTQFGKPVTLSCSQTLNHNVMYWYQQKSSQAPKLLFHYYDKDFNNEADTPDNFQSRRPNTSFCFLDIRSPGLGDTAMYLCATSIQLAASYEQYFGPGTRLTVT.

Concerning this clone itself: Other DNA sequences of this sample code for an identical CDR3. This sequence joins TRBV15 and TRBJ2-7; D possibly uses TRBD1 or TRBD2 (5 bases each). The V end lost 0 bases, the J end lost 2 bases, and 8 bases lay between the germline ends. Germline V gene data show CDR1 as LNHNV and CDR2 as YYDKDF (reference sequence). This CDR3 spans 14 amino acids. In DNA, the CDR3 is TGTGCCACCAGCAGAGACTTGGGGGCCTACGAGCAGTACTTC. This encodes CATSRDLGAYEQYF.